Sequencing of this TCR beta chain was carried out in a study of shared clonotypes between healthy human individuals. Study at large: Per donor, CD8 memory used one plate, CD8 naive used two, CD4 memory used three and CD4 naive used three.

Germline CDR1 and CDR2: MNHEY and SMNVEV (reference sequence). V lost 6 bases to trimming and J lost 4 bases, with 28 bases between them. The length of the CDR3 is 19 residues. CD45RO-negative, CCR7-selected cells formed the naive CD8 fraction, which excluded terminally differentiated effector memory CD45RA+ cells. All donors were healthy HIV-negative adults lacking recent acute infections or vaccinations. A word on this clone: What it recognizes is unknown.

Study results and caveats: Some clonotypes were shared by all four sorted-subset donors, while others were not shared. The non-shared ones had lower generation probabilities than the shared ones.

The repertoire was sequenced with immunoSEQ multiplex PCR; TCRdb's copy has only in-frame clones and lacks some. The sample consists of around 610,000 clones, around 96% of them appearing once. The chain links TRBV27 to TRBJ2-1; weak D call: TRBD2 (6 bases). The origin of this receptor is a woman younger than 45 in good health. Sequencing was carried out using naive CD8+ T cells sorted from blood. This CDR3 reads CASSPRRDSFPIAYNEQFF. CDR3 bases: TGTGCCAGCAGCCCACGACGGGACTCTTTTCCGATCGCTTACAATGAGCAGTTCTTC.